This record covers a single TCR beta chain. This sample was taken from a study of shared clonotypes between healthy human individuals. Generated by immunoSEQ multiplex PCR, the TCRdb table keeps only in-frame clones and is missing some. This sample yields roughly 1,100,000 clones, of which around four fifths are seen a single time; about 1.4% belongs to the top ten. Germline V gene data show CDR1 as SGHRS and CDR2 as YFSETQ. The CDR3 contains 15 residues. V was trimmed by 0 bases and J by 2 bases, leaving 12 bases between them. Input material: memory CD4+ T cells sorted from blood. This sample's subset: CD45RA-negative fraction. The receptor was derived from a man younger than 35 in good health. V is TRBV5-1 and J is TRBJ2-7; tentative D call: TRBD1 (5 bases). The CDR3 is CASSLAPQAPYEQYF. The CDR3 bases are TGCGCCAGCAGCTTGGCACCACAGGCCCCCTACGAGCAGTACTTC.